The present entry profiles one T cell receptor (beta chain) with its context. This sample was taken from a study of blood T cell repertoires in COVID-19. Turning to the study itself: Sites across the United States, Italy and Spain contributed samples from acute and convalescent COVID-19. T cells, B-cell-depleted T cells, or PBMCs provided the cDNA or gDNA that served as material.

Germline V CDR1 and CDR2: SGHVS, FQNEAQ. V lost 4 bases to trimming and J lost 0 bases, with 10 bases between them. The CDR3 is made up of 15 amino acids. Residents of over 20 US areas, aged roughly 18 to 89 years, made up the participants. Source study methods: How many nucleated cells were present was estimated from reference gene primer amplification. Sequencing was performed with immunoSEQ multiplex PCR; in TCRdb, only in-frame clones are kept and a portion is missing. D and trimming come from the DNA, and the V and J calls and clone size come from that table. The table has some 150,000 clones, around four fifths seen once.

The sample consisted of PBMCs or T cells enriched from blood (not recorded which). This receptor was taken from a woman in her 50s in a cohort exposed to, infected with or recovered from COVID-19 (not recorded which). The chain joins TRBV7-8 to TRBJ2-1; weak D call: TRBD1 (6 bases). CDR3 region: CASSSQGSSYNEQFF. The CDR3 DNA is TGTGCCAGCAGCTCGCAGGGGAGCTCCTACAATGAGCAGTTCTTC.